Following are 3 T cell receptor beta chains from one sample sequenced in a study of cytomegalovirus exposure and HLA in healthy donors. Measured with immunoSEQ multiplex PCR; TCRdb has only the in-frame clones, and not every one. The sample lists about 190,000 clones; 84% were seen once. Specimen: PBMCs. These receptors all stem from a man between 18 and 35 years old in good health and CMV-seropositive.

This clone was counted once. V usage is TRBV7-9 and J usage is TRBJ2-1; D not certain. The CDR3 is made up of 12 amino acids. The germline gives CDR1 SEHNR, CDR2 FQNEAQ (reference sequence). V dropped 1 base and J dropped 8 bases, with 6 bases sitting between them. The DNA of the CDR3 is TGTGCCAGCAGCTTAGTTGTCTATGAGCAGTTCTTC. Translating it yields CASSLVVYEQFF.

The V and J genes are TRBV27 and TRBJ1-1; 7 nucleotides agree with TRBD1. With 3 bases clipped from V and 4 bases from J, the junction kept 2 bases outside the gene matches. This CDR3 comprises 13 residues. From germline, CDR1 is MNHEY and CDR2 SMNVEV (reference sequence). CDR3 sequence (DNA): TGTGCCAGCAGTTTTCCAGGGGGCACTGAAGCTTTCTTT. Translating gives CASSFPGGTEAFF.

The chain couples TRBV21-1 to TRBJ2-7; TRBD2, as called in the table, went unchecked against the DNA. TRBV21-1 constitutes a pseudogene. This CDR3 is 14 amino acids long. CDR3 amino acids: CASSKARGWGEQYF. CDR3 DNA sequence: TGTGCCAGCAGCAAAGCACGGGGTTGGGGCGAGCAGTACTTC.